This T cell receptor beta chain came from a study of breast tumors, draining lymph nodes, adjacent tissues. Study-level results: Tumors had less TCR diversity than lymph nodes, more than nontumor tissue. Data only fit, rather than demonstrated, lymph node origin of most tumor T cells. Findings are consistent with lymph node origin and intratumoral expansion of most tumor T cells.

TCRdb fed the multiplex PCR reads into MiXCR, producing one record per CDR3 protein. The data contain 200,000 to 300,000 distinct CDR3 sequences, around 30% of them singletons. Breast cancer patients provided tissue from their axillary draining lymph nodes. V dropped 1 base and J dropped 8 bases, with 15 bases sitting between them. There are 15 residues in the CDR3. Germline-derived CDR1 and CDR2 are LGHDT and YNNKEL (reference sequence). Notes on this clonotype: Its antigen is undetermined.

This TCR came from a female donor with breast cancer. Some clones in this sample may be carry-over from other donors' samples. Sequenced sample: axillary lymph node tissue. The V and J genes are TRBV3-1 and TRBJ1-3, with TRBD1 as a possible D gene (6 bases). CDR3 in amino acids: CASSQGGVRGYTIYF. The CDR3 nucleotides read TGTGCCAGCAGCCAAGGGGGGGTCAGGGGATACACCATATATTTT.